A single sample is the source of the 18 T cell receptor beta chains below, sequenced in a study of blood T cell repertoires in COVID-19. TCRdb keeps only in-frame clones here, not all; method: immunoSEQ multiplex PCR. The data hold about 160,000 clones, with about 80% observed a single time. The sample taken for sequencing was peripheral blood. The source of these receptors is a woman at least 80 years old with acute or convalescent COVID-19.

This chain uses TRBV7-9 with TRBJ2-7, with TRBD1 matching 9 bases. V was clipped by 5 bases and J by 3 bases; unmatched bases: 8. There are 15 residues in the CDR3. Germline-derived CDR1 and CDR2 are SEHNR and FQNEAQ (reference sequence). The CDR3 loop is CASSDLQGASYEQYF. CDR3 nucleotides: TGTGCCAGCAGCGACCTACAGGGGGCGAGCTACGAGCAGTACTTC.

The chain has TRBV5-1 and TRBJ2-3, with D possibly matching TRBD1 (6 bases). CDR3 length equals 14 residues. The V end was cut by 6 bases, the J end by 1 base, with 12 bases between. Germline V CDR1 and CDR2: SGHRS, YFSETQ. Here the CDR3 DNA reads TGCGCCAGCACCGACAGGAGCGGCACAGATACGCAGTATTTT. Protein product: CASTDRSGTDTQYF.

The chain carries TRBV2 and TRBJ1-3; D may be TRBD1 (6 bases). Germline lookup yields CDR1 SNHLY and CDR2 FYNNEI. The V and J ends lost 5 bases and 0 bases respectively, with 11 bases between them. The CDR3 has 15 amino acids. The CDR3 is CASSTGTYSGNTIYF. In DNA form, the CDR3 reads TGTGCCAGCAGTACAGGGACCTACTCTGGAAACACCATATATTTT.

The chain joins TRBV7-9 to TRBJ1-3, with a weak D call TRBD1 (5 bases). The germline V gene encodes CDR1 SEHNR and CDR2 FQNEAQ (reference sequence). V lost 7 bases and J 0 bases, leaving 16 bases between the germline ends. CDR3 length: 16 residues. The CDR3 is CASTVPTGSSGNTIYF. CDR3 sequence (DNA): TGTGCCAGCACCGTACCAACAGGCAGCTCTGGAAACACCATATATTTT.

The rearrangement joins TRBV25-1 to TRBJ2-5; maybe TRBD1 (5 bases). V lost 4 bases and J lost 0, with 12 bases in between. Germline CDR1 and CDR2: MGHDK and SYGVNS. The CDR3 runs 15 residues. In nucleotides, the CDR3 is TGTGCCAGCAGTGTGGGGCGCACCCACCAAGAGACCCAGTACTTC. It translates to CASSVGRTHQETQYF.

The CDR3 region is CASSAEAGSYEQYF. In DNA form, the CDR3 reads TGTGCCAGCAGCGCTGAGGCGGGGTCCTACGAGCAGTACTTC. The chain employs TRBV5-8 and TRBJ2-7; perhaps TRBD2 as D (6 bases). Trimming left V 4 bases short and J 1 base short, with 12 bases between. Germline-derived CDR1 and CDR2 are SGHTS and YDEGEE. CDR3 size: 14 residues.

This sequence joins TRBV18 and TRBJ2-7; weak D call: TRBD2 (6 bases). The CDR3 runs 13 residues. Per the germline V gene, CDR1 is KGHSH and CDR2 is LQKENI. V was shortened by 5 bases and J by 4 bases, with 12 bases between the two germline ends. The CDR3 loop reads CASSSSGHYEQYF. DNA for the CDR3: TGTGCCAGCTCATCAAGCGGGCATTACGAGCAGTACTTC.

The rearrangement joins TRBV7-6 to TRBJ1-5; 10 nucleotides agree with TRBD1. With 5 bases clipped from V and 2 bases from J, the junction kept 9 bases outside the gene matches. The germline CDR1 and CDR2 sequences are SGHVS and FNYEAQ. The CDR3 is 17 amino acids. The CDR3 sequence: CASSQGTGTGGNQPQHF. For the CDR3, the DNA is TGTGCCAGCAGCCAGGGGACCGGGACAGGGGGCAATCAGCCCCAGCATTTT. Full variable domain (rest looked up from reference TRBV7-6 and TRBJ1-5): GAGVSQSPRYKVTKRGQDVALRCDPISGHVSLYWYRQALGQGPEFLTYFNYEAQQDKSGLPNDRFSAERPEGSISTLTIQRTEQRDSAMYRCASSQGTGTGGNQPQHFGDGTRLSIL.

The chain is built from TRBV10-3 and TRBJ1-1, with 8 bases identical to TRBD1. The CDR3 has 17 residues. J was trimmed by 5 bases and V by 5 bases; bases with no gene match: 16. Germline lookup yields CDR1 ENHRY and CDR2 SYGVKD. The CDR3 spells CAISTEGRGRERTEAFF. In DNA, the CDR3 is TGTGCCATCAGTACAGAAGGCAGGGGGCGAGAGAGGACTGAAGCTTTCTTT.

V gene TRBV6-5 combines with J gene TRBJ1-1; no definite D call. The CDR3 is 13 amino acids. The germline V gene encodes CDR1 MNHEY and CDR2 SVGAGI. V was trimmed by 6 bases and J by 0 bases, leaving 8 bases between them. CDR3 loop: CASRRQMNTEAFF. DNA for the CDR3: TGTGCCAGCAGGAGGCAGATGAACACTGAAGCTTTCTTT.

The chain couples TRBV7-2 to TRBJ2-1, with 9 bases lining up with TRBD2. The CDR3 spans 14 residues. J lost 7 bases, V lost 5 bases, and 6 bases had no gene match. Germline V gene lookup returns CDR1 SGHTA and CDR2 FQGNSA. CDR3 DNA: TGTGCCAGCAGCACGGGACTAGCTCGTAATGAGCAGTTCTTC. Its translation is CASSTGLARNEQFF. The full variable domain, rest sourced from reference TRBV7-2 and TRBJ2-1, is GAGVSQSPSNKVTEKGKDVELRCDPISGHTALYWYRQSLGQGLEFLIYFQGNSAPDKSGLPSDRFSAERTGGSVSTLTIQRTQQEDSAVYLCASSTGLARNEQFFGPGTRLTVL.

The genes are TRBV27 and TRBJ1-5, with D hard to call. Trimming removed 2 bases from V and 5 bases from J, with 10 bases in between. Per the germline V gene, CDR1 is MNHEY and CDR2 is SMNVEV (reference sequence). CDR3 length: 14 amino acids. The CDR3 is CASSLTGNHQPQHF. CDR3 in DNA: TGTGCCAGCAGTTTAACGGGTAATCATCAGCCCCAGCATTTT.

This chain connects TRBV4-1 to TRBJ1-1; D is unclear. The CDR3 runs 14 residues. Germline V gene sequence: CDR1 MGHRA, CDR2 YSYEKL. V was clipped by 1 base and J by 7 bases, with 13 bases between them. CDR3 region: CASSQVGGQYEAFF. In DNA form, the CDR3 reads TGCGCCAGCAGCCAAGTGGGTGGGCAGTATGAAGCTTTCTTT.

This clone has just one count. The chain employs TRBV6-5 and TRBJ2-1, with TRBD2 identical over 12 bases. Looked up from germline, CDR1 is MNHEY and CDR2 is SVGAGI. The CDR3 is 15 residues long. After removal of 6 bases from V and 6 bases from J, the junction contained 6 bases not matched to a gene. CDR3 coding DNA: TGTGCCAGCAGACTGGGACTAGCGGGCGGCAATGAGCAGTTCTTC. Translated, it gives CASRLGLAGGNEQFF.

V and J are TRBV10-3 and TRBJ2-7, with D possibly matching TRBD1 (5 bases). The CDR3 runs to 11 residues. The ends were cut back, 6 bases at V and 9 bases at J, with 12 bases in the middle. CDR1 is ENHRY, CDR2 SYGVKD, per germline. In DNA, the CDR3 is TGTGCCATCAGGGACACCTACCCGCAGTACTTC. Its protein is CAIRDTYPQYF.

A single count supports this clone. The chain uses TRBV5-8 and TRBJ1-3, with 7 bases fitting TRBD1. CDR1 is SGHTS and CDR2 is YDEGEE in the germline V gene. J lost 2 bases, V lost 0 bases, and 5 bases had no gene match. The CDR3 runs to 16 residues. This CDR3 reads CASSLGTGSPGNTIYF. The CDR3 DNA is TGTGCCAGCAGCTTGGGGACAGGATCCCCTGGAAACACCATATATTTT.

This clone has a handful of counts. The chain joins TRBV2 to TRBJ2-1; 8 nucleotides line up with TRBD1. The CDR3 is made up of 14 amino acids. Unmatched junction bases numbered 3, after V lost 7 bases and J lost 1 base. The V gene's germline CDR1 is SNHLY and CDR2 FYNNEI. This CDR3 is CASKGDRSYNEQFF. The CDR3 DNA reads as TGTGCCAGCAAGGGGGACAGGTCCTACAATGAGCAGTTCTTC.

V gene TRBV11-3 combines with J gene TRBJ2-1; D not certain. Trimming left V 1 base short and J 0 bases short, with 7 bases between. The CDR3 loop spans 15 amino acids. Germline assignment: CDR1 SGHNT and CDR2 YENEEA. The CDR3, as DNA: TGTGCCAGCAGCTTAGCCAAGAGCTCCTACAATGAGCAGTTCTTC. Encoded protein: CASSLAKSSYNEQFF.